These 16 T cell receptor beta chains share one sample of origin, sequenced in a study of shared clonotypes between healthy human individuals. This table comes from immunoSEQ multiplex PCR, and its TCRdb copy is limited to in-frame clones, with some not included. The data show about 2.3 million clones, around 90% seen once. Source material: naive CD4+ T cells from PBMCs. Subset noted: CD45RA+ positively selected. These receptors were obtained from a man aged 18 to 29 in good health. Some clones in this sample may be carry-over from other donors' samples.

The rearrangement links TRBV28 to TRBJ1-1; 7 bases fit TRBD1. Germline assignment: CDR1 MDHEN and CDR2 SYDVKM. The J segment lost 8 bases and the V segment lost 6 bases, leaving 9 bases of the junction unmatched. The CDR3 runs to 13 residues. The CDR3 loop reads CASRDGQEDEAFF. The DNA for the CDR3 is TGTGCCAGCAGGGACGGACAGGAGGACGAAGCTTTCTTT.

This rearrangement joins TRBV7-8 to TRBJ2-1; possible D gene TRBD2, 5 bases. V lost 4 bases to trimming and J lost 0 bases, with 16 bases between them. CDR3 size: 17 residues. Germline V CDR1 and CDR2: SGHVS, FQNEAQ. CDR3: CASSSRGLLSSYNEQFF. As DNA, the CDR3 is TGTGCCAGCAGCTCTCGCGGGCTGCTGAGCTCCTACAATGAGCAGTTCTTC.

This clone was observed a handful of times. The chain links TRBV5-1 to TRBJ1-1, with D possibly matching TRBD1 (5 bases). V was clipped by 6 bases and J by 3 bases, with 18 bases between them. From germline, CDR1 is SGHRS and CDR2 YFSETQ. CDR3 size: 15 residues. The CDR3 reads CASTDAEGSYTEAFF. CDR3 DNA: TGCGCCAGCACCGATGCCGAGGGGTCCTACACTGAAGCTTTCTTT.

The chain recombines TRBV7-8 with TRBJ2-1; tentatively, D is TRBD1 (5 bases). Germline V lookup: CDR1 SGHVS, CDR2 FQNEAQ. This CDR3 comprises 15 residues. The V end was cut by 6 bases, the J end by 7 bases, with 19 bases between. The CDR3 DNA reads TGTGCCAGCAGGGGGTGGGGCGAGCGCCCGAATGAGCAGTTCTTC. It codes for CASRGWGERPNEQFF.

This chain uses TRBV4-1 with TRBJ2-5, with 7 bases lining up with TRBD2. The J call may be in error: the DNA end matches TRBJ2-7 better. The CDR3 has 16 residues. CDR1 MGHRA and CDR2 YSYEKL come from the germline V gene. CDR3 nucleotides: TGCGCCAGCAGCCATCAAGGGGCTAGCGGATCCTACGAGCAGTACTTC. Its translation is CASSHQGASGSYEQYF.

This clone was counted a single time. The chain is built from TRBV5-1 and TRBJ2-3; TRBD1 matches 8 bases. This CDR3 region has 17 residues. The ends lost 3 bases at V and 6 bases at J; junction bases unmatched: 15. CDR1 and CDR2 (germline): SGHRS, YFSETQ. CDR3 in amino acids: CASSWRRGQAIPDTQYF. As DNA, the CDR3 is TGCGCCAGCAGCTGGCGTCGGGGACAGGCGATCCCGGATACGCAGTATTTT.

This clone came up a few times. The same CDR3 can be traced to other DNA sequences in this sample. This chain links TRBV2 with TRBJ1-5, with 10 bases matching TRBD1. Germline values: CDR1 SNHLY, CDR2 FYNNEI. After removal of 5 bases from V and 5 bases from J, the junction contained 3 bases not matched to a gene. This CDR3 is 14 amino acids long. Here the CDR3 DNA reads TGTGCCAGCAGTCGGGACAGGGGCGATCAGCCCCAGCATTTT. Translating it yields CASSRDRGDQPQHF.

The chain combines TRBV11-2 with TRBJ2-7; D is tentatively TRBD1 or TRBD2 (5 bases each). Germline V lookup: CDR1 SGHAT, CDR2 FQNNGV. V lost 3 bases and J lost 6, with 27 bases in between. The CDR3 consists of 18 residues. CDR3 loop: CASSLRGGDGGRAREQYF. CDR3 nucleotide sequence: TGTGCCAGCAGCTTGAGAGGCGGAGATGGGGGACGTGCCCGCGAGCAGTACTTC.

This chain connects TRBV28 to TRBJ2-7; D is undetermined. Per the germline V gene, CDR1 is MDHEN and CDR2 is SYDVKM. With 7 bases removed from V and 0 bases from J, the gap between germline ends came to 19 bases. The CDR3 has 16 residues. The CDR3 DNA reads as TGTGCCAGCACCCCGCTGCTGGCAGCAAGCTCCTACGAGCAGTACTTC. Residues: CASTPLLAASSYEQYF. The full variable domain, completed using reference TRBV28 and TRBJ2-7, is DVKVTQSSRYLVKRTGEKVFLECVQDMDHENMFWYRQDPGLGLRLIYFSYDVKMKEKGDIPEGYSVSREKKERFSLILESASTNQTSMYLCASTPLLAASSYEQYFGPGTRLTVT.

To note about this clone: The same CDR3 arises from other DNA sequences in this sample as well. V usage is TRBV7-6 and J usage is TRBJ1-1; D might be TRBD1 (6 bases). From germline, CDR1 is SGHVS and CDR2 FNYEAQ. V lost 5 bases to trimming and J lost 2 bases, with 9 bases between them. This CDR3 has 13 residues. CDR3 bases: TGTGCCAGCAGCCGGGACACCAACACTGAAGCTTTCTTT. Its protein product is CASSRDTNTEAFF. Drawing the rest from reference TRBV7-6 and TRBJ1-1, the complete variable domain is GAGVSQSPRYKVTKRGQDVALRCDPISGHVSLYWYRQALGQGPEFLTYFNYEAQQDKSGLPNDRFSAERPEGSISTLTIQRTEQRDSAMYRCASSRDTNTEAFFGQGTRLTVV.

The CDR3 loop is CASGSTGANVLTF. The CDR3 DNA follows: TGCGCCAGCGGTTCTACTGGGGCCAACGTCCTGACTTTC. This sequence joins TRBV5-1 and TRBJ2-6; no firm D call. CDR3 length: 13 amino acids. V gave up 7 bases and J gave up 2 bases, with 7 bases separating them. The germline gives CDR1 SGHRS, CDR2 YFSETQ. The variable domain in full, with the rest retrieved from reference TRBV5-1 and TRBJ2-6, is KAGVTQTPRYLIKTRGQQVTLSCSPISGHRSVSWYQQTPGQGLQFLFEYFSETQRNKGNFPGRFSGRQFSNSRSEMNVSTLELGDSALYLCASGSTGANVLTFGAGSRLTVL.

The chain couples TRBV5-5 to TRBJ2-2, with TRBD2 identical over 8 bases. Germline values: CDR1 SGHKS, CDR2 YYEKEE (reference sequence). The CDR3 sequence is 14 residues long. Germline trimming cut 4 bases from V and 5 bases from J; bases unmatched to any gene: 4. This CDR3 is CASSQRELTGELFF. DNA of the CDR3: TGTGCCAGCAGCCAGCGGGAGCTTACCGGGGAGCTGTTTTTT. The full variable domain, rest sourced from reference TRBV5-5 and TRBJ2-2, is DAGVTQSPTHLIKTRGQQVTLRCSPISGHKSVSWYQQVLGQGPQFIFQYYEKEERGRGNFPDRFSARQFPNYSSELNVNALLLGDSALYLCASSQRELTGELFFGEGSRLTVL.

The genes are TRBV11-2 and TRBJ1-1; D possibly corresponds to TRBD1 (5 bases). Trimming removed 1 base at V and 5 bases at J, with 14 bases between. This CDR3 is built from 15 residues. Germline V gene lookup returns CDR1 SGHAT and CDR2 FQNNGV. The CDR3 spells CASSLVGAGWTEAFF. CDR3 in DNA: TGTGCCAGCAGCTTAGTCGGGGCAGGGTGGACTGAAGCTTTCTTT.

This clone was recorded once. The V and J genes are TRBV6-5 and TRBJ2-7, with D perhaps matching TRBD1 or TRBD2 (7 bases each). The CDR3 is made up of 14 amino acids. Per germline, CDR1 MNHEY and CDR2 SVGAGI. V lost 7 bases and J 2 bases, leaving 15 bases between the germline ends. CDR3 amino acids: CASTSGGVPYEQYF. The CDR3 DNA follows: TGTGCCAGCACCTCAGGGGGGGTCCCCTACGAGCAGTACTTC.

The chain has TRBV29-1 and TRBJ2-5; D remains unclear. The V end lost 8 bases, the J end lost 0 bases, and 13 bases lay between the germline ends. The length of the CDR3 is 13 residues. The germline gives CDR1 SQVTM, CDR2 ANQGSEA. The CDR3 bases are TGCAGCACTGGAGACTCTCACCAAGAGACCCAGTACTTC. Protein: CSTGDSHQETQYF.

This chain links TRBV11-2 with TRBJ2-2; D possibly uses TRBD1 or TRBD2 (5 bases each). Germline V gives CDR1 SGHAT, CDR2 FQNNGV. The CDR3 contains 17 residues. The V end was cut by 6 bases, the J end by 0 bases, with 17 bases between. CDR3 nucleotide sequence: TGTGCCAGCAGGTTCCGGGGTCGGGGACCGAACACCGGGGAGCTGTTTTTT. It translates to CASRFRGRGPNTGELFF. The full variable domain, in which reference TRBV11-2 and TRBJ2-2 provide the parts outside the CDR3, is EAGVAQSPRYKIIEKRQSVAFWCNPISGHATLYWYQQILGQGPKLLIQFQNNGVVDDSQLPKDRFSAERLKGVDSTLKIQPAKLEDSAVYLCASRFRGRGPNTGELFFGEGSRLTVL.